This T cell receptor beta chain was obtained from a study of spatial heterogeneity in lung cancer. Study information: Strongly correlated with TCR transcript counts in tumor regions was a T cell module score, which was a transcriptional module score calculated from matched bulk RNA-seq.

Noted time point: sample taken at primary tumor resection. Unsorted whole RNA from tumor, nontumor lung or frozen PBMC underwent sequencing. Unique molecular identifiers, one per molecule, were present on every TCR cDNA molecule. TCRdb independently ran MiXCR on the 5' RACE reads; one entry per CDR3 protein. Of 16,000 or so distinct CDR3 sequences in the sample, around 6.8% are singletons; the top ten hold around a fifth. General observations from the study: The study found that expanded intratumoral alpha and beta TCR counts tracked tumor mutation counts. The study found that ubiquitous and regional expanded TCR counts tracked ubiquitous and regional nonsynonymous mutations, respectively.

The CDR3 is 14 residues long. Trimming left V 2 bases short and J 0 bases short, with 8 bases between. The germline V gene encodes CDR1 MNHEY and CDR2 SVGAGI. This clonotype was seen at least ten times. What it binds is not known. The gene calls are TRBV6-5 and TRBJ2-7; D is unresolved. The material sequenced was lung tumor tissue, taken at surgery. The receptor was derived from a female donor with early-stage non-small cell lung cancer. The CDR3 region has the DNA TGTGCCAGCAGTTACGCAATATCCTCCTACGAGCAGTACTTC. This encodes CASSYAISSYEQYF.